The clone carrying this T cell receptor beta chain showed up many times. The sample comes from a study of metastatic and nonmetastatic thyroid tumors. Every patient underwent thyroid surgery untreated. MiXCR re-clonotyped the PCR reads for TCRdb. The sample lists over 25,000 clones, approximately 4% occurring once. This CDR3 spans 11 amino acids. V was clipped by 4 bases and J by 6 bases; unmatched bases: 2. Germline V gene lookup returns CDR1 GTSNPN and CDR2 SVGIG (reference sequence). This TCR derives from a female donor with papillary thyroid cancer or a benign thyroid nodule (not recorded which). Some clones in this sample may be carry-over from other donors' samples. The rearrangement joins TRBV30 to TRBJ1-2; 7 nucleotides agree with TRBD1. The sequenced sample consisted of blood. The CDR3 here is CAWTGGNGYTF. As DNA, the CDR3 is TGTGCCTGGACAGGGGGTAATGGCTACACCTTC.